This T cell receptor (beta chain) was profiled in a study of metastatic and nonmetastatic thyroid tumors. Turning to the study itself: It was across blood and tumor or nodule tissue from malignant and benign thyroid patients that repertoires were compared.

No treatment had been given to any patient before thyroid surgery. This clone has just a few counts. Per the study methods: A classifier of distant metastasis in papillary thyroid cancer was built from CDR3 differences (across clinicopathological groups). TCRdb reanalyzed the PCR reads via MiXCR. None of the V and J calls come from the authors' own analysis; TCRdb made them. Of approximately 20,000 clones listed, 32% are singletons. CDR1 is MDHEN, CDR2 SYDVKM, per germline. The V and J ends lost 3 bases and 8 bases, in that order; junction bases with no gene match: 12. This CDR3 contains 15 residues. The chain recombines TRBV28 with TRBJ1-2; 7 bases agree with TRBD1. Material for sequencing was adjacent normal tissue. This TCR came from a female donor with papillary thyroid cancer or a benign thyroid nodule (not recorded which). Some clones in this sample may be carry-over from other donors' samples. The CDR3 coding sequence is TGTGCCAGCAGTTTCGGAGACAGGGATTCGATGGGCTACACCTTC. It encodes CASSFGDRDSMGYTF.